This passage covers 31 T cell receptor beta chains from one sample sequenced in a study of cytomegalovirus exposure and HLA in healthy donors. Only in-frame clones appear in the TCRdb table, and some are missing; sequencing was by immunoSEQ multiplex PCR. This sample carries some 140,000 clones, approximately 86% of them seen once, and the ten largest clones take 2.1%. What was sequenced was PBMCs. Every receptor here comes from a human donor in good health.

The gene calls are TRBV5-6 and TRBJ1-2; possibly TRBD1 for D (6 bases). The CDR3 is 16 amino acids. V gave up 2 bases and J gave up 3 bases, with 17 bases separating them. CDR1 and CDR2 (germline): SGHDT, YYEEEE. CDR3 bases: TGTGCCAGCAGCTTCCCCGCGACAGGCTCGTACTATGGCTACACCTTC. Its translation: CASSFPATGSYYGYTF.

DNA for the CDR3: TGTGCCAGCAGTCCACAGGGGGTACTAATGATTATAGCGGACGAGCAGTACTTC. The encoded protein is CASSPQGVLMIIADEQYF. The chain has TRBV28 and TRBJ2-7; 8 bases are shared with TRBD1. Germline loops: CDR1 MDHEN, CDR2 SYDVKM. Unmatched junction bases numbered 20, after V lost 5 bases and J lost 5 bases. The CDR3 consists of 18 residues.

The chain links TRBV27 to TRBJ2-2, with D perhaps TRBD2 (6 bases). The CDR3 length is 16 residues. Looked up from germline, CDR1 is MNHEY and CDR2 is SMNVEV (reference sequence). V lost 5 bases and J lost 0, with 13 bases in between. CDR3: CASSGGLSANTGELFF. In DNA form, the CDR3 reads TGTGCCAGCAGTGGGGGACTCTCCGCGAACACCGGGGAGCTGTTTTTT.

This chain connects TRBV14 to TRBJ2-1; tentative D call: TRBD2 (6 bases). The CDR3 loop spans 15 amino acids. The germline V gene has CDR1 SGHDN and CDR2 FVKESK. The germline V and J ends were trimmed by 3 bases and 8 bases, with 17 bases remaining between them. The CDR3 DNA is TGTGCCAGCAGCCACCCGGGACTCCCGGGGGATGAGCAGTTCTTC. It specifies CASSHPGLPGDEQFF.

This CDR3 is CASSRLGSVNEQFF. The CDR3 bases are TGTGCCAGCAGCCGACTAGGCTCAGTCAATGAGCAGTTCTTC. The chain combines TRBV5-6 with TRBJ2-1, with D tentatively TRBD2 (6 bases). The CDR3 runs 14 residues. The germline V and J ends were trimmed by 4 bases and 6 bases, with 14 bases remaining between them. Per the germline V gene, CDR1 is SGHDT and CDR2 is YYEEEE.

The chain carries TRBV11-2 and TRBJ1-2; a possible D gene is TRBD1 (5 bases). This CDR3 contains 13 residues. Trimming took 5 bases from V and 1 from J, leaving 8 bases between them. CDR1 SGHAT and CDR2 FQNNGV come from the germline V gene. CDR3 protein: CASSIRDNYGYTF. The CDR3 coding sequence is TGTGCCAGCAGCATCAGGGATAACTATGGCTACACCTTC.

In DNA, the CDR3 is TGTGCCAGCAGCCCTAACTCACACGAGCAGTACTTC. Its protein product is CASSPNSHEQYF. V gene TRBV11-3 combines with J gene TRBJ2-7; D uncertain. Germline CDR1 is SGHNT and CDR2 is YENEEA. This CDR3 comprises 12 residues. V dropped 5 bases and J dropped 5 bases, with 10 bases sitting between them.

J is TRBJ1-1 and V is TRBV6-1; D is ambiguous. The CDR3 has 13 amino acids. CDR1 is MNHNS and CDR2 is SASEGT in the germline V gene. Trimming shortened V by 6 bases and J by 1 base, and 9 bases separated the two germline ends. CDR3 sequence: CASRSGSNTEAFF. CDR3 in DNA: TGTGCCAGCAGGTCAGGATCGAACACTGAAGCTTTCTTT.

This chain uses TRBV7-2 with TRBJ1-3; D is unclear. The CDR3 extends over 14 amino acids. Trimming took 5 bases from V and 3 from J, leaving 11 bases between them. Per the germline V gene, CDR1 is SGHTA and CDR2 is FQGNSA. The CDR3 coding sequence is TGTGCCAGCAGCGCGCAGGCTGATGGAAACACCATATATTTT. It codes for CASSAQADGNTIYF.

J is TRBJ1-2 and V is TRBV6-5; 9 bases are shared with TRBD1. V trimming: 5 bases; J trimming: 7 bases; junction bases outside the gene matches: 11. CDR3 length: 15 residues. Germline V CDR1 and CDR2: MNHEY, SVGAGI. This chain's CDR3 is CASSTRGTGSGGYTF. The CDR3 region has the DNA TGTGCCAGCAGTACACGGGGGACAGGGTCCGGTGGCTACACCTTC.

V usage is TRBV7-2 and J usage is TRBJ1-2; TRBD1 matches 7 bases. The junction had 13 bases not matched to a gene; V was cut back by 4 bases and J by 8 bases. CDR1 is SGHTA, CDR2 FQGNSA, per germline. The CDR3 covers 15 residues. The CDR3 reads CASSSLQGTRLGYTF. CDR3 sequence (DNA): TGTGCCAGCAGCTCCTTACAGGGGACGCGGTTAGGCTACACCTTC.

This chain uses TRBV5-4 with TRBJ1-1; D ambiguous. The CDR3 is made up of 12 amino acids. Germline-derived CDR1 and CDR2 are SGHNT and YYREEE (reference sequence). Trimming removed 5 bases at V and 0 bases at J, with 5 bases between. The CDR3 loop reads CASSPLNTEAFF. The CDR3 coding sequence is TGTGCCAGCAGTCCTCTGAACACTGAAGCTTTCTTT. The complete variable domain, with remaining parts taken from reference TRBV5-4 and TRBJ1-1, reads ETGVTQSPTHLIKTRGQQVTLRCSSQSGHNTVSWYQQALGQGPQFIFQYYREEENGRGNFPPRFSGLQFPNYSSELNVNALELDDSALYLCASSPLNTEAFFGQGTRLTVV.

As DNA, the CDR3 is TGCGCCAGCAGCCGGGGCTTTTCAGGGGATCGTAATGAAAAACTGTTTTTT. Translating gives CASSRGFSGDRNEKLFF. V gene TRBV4-1 combines with J gene TRBJ1-4; D may be TRBD1 (6 bases). This CDR3 has 17 residues. Germline V lookup: CDR1 MGHRA, CDR2 YSYEKL. The V end was cut by 4 bases, the J end by 4 bases, with 19 bases between.

The V gene is TRBV5-5, the J gene TRBJ1-2; D is ambiguous. CDR3 length: 13 amino acids. The V gene lost 0 bases and the J gene lost 7 bases, with 10 bases spanning the gap. Germline V lookup: CDR1 SGHKS, CDR2 YYEKEE (reference sequence). CDR3 residues: CASSLVAVAGYTF. CDR3 DNA: TGTGCCAGCAGCTTGGTCGCGGTGGCTGGCTACACCTTC.

This clone appeared a single time. The genes are TRBV7-2 and TRBJ1-3; 9 bases line up with TRBD1. Germline values: CDR1 SGHTA, CDR2 FQGNSA. This CDR3 contains 14 residues. After removal of 5 bases from V and 6 bases from J, the junction contained 5 bases not matched to a gene. Here the CDR3 reads CASSADRGSNTIYF. The DNA of the CDR3 is TGTGCCAGCAGCGCGGACAGGGGCTCAAACACCATATATTTT.

The chain employs TRBV4-2 and TRBJ2-2, with 10 bases lining up with TRBD2. Germline V CDR1 and CDR2: LGHNA, YNFKEQ. The CDR3 is 16 amino acids. After removal of 2 bases from V and 7 bases from J, the junction contained 7 bases not matched to a gene. CDR3 DNA sequence: TGTGCCAGCAGCCAATCAACAGCGGGGGGGATCGGGGAGCTGTTTTTT. Protein: CASSQSTAGGIGELFF.

V usage is TRBV30 and J usage is TRBJ1-5; D call uncertain. There are 16 residues in the CDR3. Between the trimmed V and J ends, which lost 1 base and 0 bases, there was a span of 13 bases. Per germline, CDR1 GTSNPN and CDR2 SVGIG (reference sequence). Here the CDR3 reads CAWSGPGLHSNQPQHF. The CDR3 DNA sequence: TGTGCCTGGAGTGGGCCAGGACTTCATAGCAATCAGCCCCAGCATTTT.

This rearrangement joins TRBV2 to TRBJ1-1; 8 bases line up with TRBD1. The CDR3 covers 16 residues. CDR1 and CDR2 (germline): SNHLY, FYNNEI. The V and J ends lost 3 bases and 0 bases, in that order; junction bases with no gene match: 6. Here the CDR3 reads CASSEWQGALNTEAFF. The CDR3 DNA follows: TGTGCCAGCAGTGAGTGGCAGGGGGCCTTGAACACTGAAGCTTTCTTT.

The V call is TRBV12-5, the J call TRBJ2-2; 10 nucleotides align to TRBD1. The CDR3 totals 14 residues. Per the germline V gene, CDR1 is LGHNT and CDR2 is FRNRAP. With V trimmed by 6 bases and J by 9 bases, 7 bases remained unmatched. The CDR3: CASGPGTGDRELFF. The CDR3 nucleotides are TGTGCTAGTGGCCCCGGGACAGGGGATCGGGAGCTGTTTTTT. Together with reference TRBV12-5 and TRBJ2-2, the CDR3 gives the full variable domain: DARVTQTPRHKVTEMGQEVTMRCQPILGHNTVFWYRQTMMQGLELLAYFRNRAPLDDSGMPKDRFSAEMPDATLATLKIQPSEPRDSAVYFCASGPGTGDRELFFGEGSRLTVL.

This chain uses TRBV7-6 with TRBJ2-3; the D gene is possibly TRBD2 (5 bases). The CDR3 extends over 15 amino acids. Trimming removed 5 bases from V and 1 base from J, with 13 bases in between. Germline assignment: CDR1 SGHVS and CDR2 FNYEAQ. The CDR3 DNA is TGTGCCAGCAGCCCCCTCTCGGAGGGCACAGATACGCAGTATTTT. This gives the protein CASSPLSEGTDTQYF.

The genes are TRBV2 and TRBJ2-7; 7 positions match TRBD1. The CDR3 length is 14 residues. Trimming took 6 bases from V and 0 from J; bases not matched to a gene: 5. The germline gives CDR1 SNHLY, CDR2 FYNNEI. CDR3 sequence: CASSLRGTSYEQYF. For the CDR3, the DNA is TGTGCCAGCAGCCTCAGGGGGACCTCCTACGAGCAGTACTTC.

V is TRBV19 and J is TRBJ2-3, with 12 bases aligning to TRBD2. This CDR3 has 17 residues. Germline trimming cut 6 bases from V and 3 bases from J; bases unmatched to any gene: 10. Germline lookup yields CDR1 LNHDA and CDR2 SQIVND (reference sequence). CDR3 sequence reads: CASSPIGLAGPTDTQYF. CDR3 DNA: TGTGCCAGTAGCCCTATTGGACTAGCGGGACCGACAGATACGCAGTATTTT.

The chain is built from TRBV5-1 and TRBJ1-2; perhaps TRBD1 as D (6 bases). Germline CDR1 and CDR2: SGHRS and YFSETQ. The length of the CDR3 is 14 residues. Trimming shortened V by 0 bases and J by 3 bases, and 9 bases separated the two germline ends. DNA of the CDR3: TGCGCCAGCAGCTTGGGCCAGGGGTACTATGGCTACACCTTC. Protein product: CASSLGQGYYGYTF.

The rearrangement uses TRBV7-2 and TRBJ1-1, with D unclear. Per germline, CDR1 SGHTA and CDR2 FQGNSA. CDR3 length: 14 residues. V lost 5 bases, J lost 0 bases, and 10 bases lay in between. This chain's CDR3 is CASSRSRVNTEAFF. The CDR3 region has the DNA TGTGCCAGCAGCCGTTCTAGAGTGAACACTGAAGCTTTCTTT.

The chain carries TRBV7-9 and TRBJ1-1; maybe TRBD1 (6 bases). Between the trimmed V and J ends, which lost 6 bases and 1 base, there was a span of 9 bases. Germline assignment: CDR1 SEHNR and CDR2 FQNEAQ (reference sequence). The CDR3 is made up of 13 amino acids. The CDR3 loop reads CASSIRGNTEAFF. The CDR3 DNA is TGTGCCAGCAGTATCAGGGGGAACACTGAAGCTTTCTTT.

The V gene is TRBV10-2, the J gene TRBJ1-4; 8 nucleotides line up with TRBD1. The CDR3 is 17 amino acids. Germline CDR1 and CDR2: WSHSY and SAAADI. Unmatched junction bases numbered 16, after V lost 6 bases and J lost 7 bases. The CDR3 nucleotides read TGCGCCAGCAGCGCAACGACCAGGGGGCGAGGGAGTGAAAAACTGTTTTTT. This gives the protein CASSATTRGRGSEKLFF.

This rearrangement joins TRBV18 to TRBJ2-7, with 12 bases fitting TRBD1. CDR3 size: 15 residues. The V gene's germline CDR1 is KGHSH and CDR2 LQKENI. V gave up 2 bases and J gave up 4 bases; unmatched junction bases: 3. CDR3 sequence reads: CASSPGTGGLYEQYF. The CDR3 DNA follows: TGTGCCAGCTCACCAGGGACAGGGGGCTTGTACGAGCAGTACTTC.

V gene TRBV7-2 combines with J gene TRBJ2-4; D is ambiguous. CDR3 size: 13 residues. Germline V gives CDR1 SGHTA, CDR2 FQGNSA. V gave up 4 bases and J gave up 8 bases, with 12 bases separating them. The chain's CDR3 is CASSSVRGYIQYF. CDR3 in DNA: TGTGCCAGCAGCTCAGTCAGAGGATACATTCAGTACTTC.

This clone occurred once. This same CDR3 is encoded by further DNA sequences in the sample. The chain has TRBV18 and TRBJ2-1; tentatively, D is TRBD1 (5 bases). V was cut by 1 base and J by 4 bases, with 5 bases left in between. The CDR3 sequence is 13 residues long. Germline CDR1 reads KGHSH; CDR2 reads LQKENI. In DNA form, the CDR3 reads TGTGCCAGCTCACCACAGGGGTACAATGAGCAGTTCTTC. Translation gives CASSPQGYNEQFF.

This clone has only one observation. The V call is TRBV6-1, the J call TRBJ1-4; D is unclear. The germline CDR1 and CDR2 sequences are MNHNS and SASEGT. The CDR3 contains 15 residues. V was clipped by 0 bases and J by 8 bases, with 13 bases between them. CDR3 region: CASSEANPREEKLFF. Here the CDR3 DNA reads TGTGCCAGCAGTGAAGCTAACCCTCGAGAGGAAAAACTGTTTTTT.

This clone was observed a handful of times. The J gene is TRBJ2-7, the V gene TRBV29-1; D is possibly TRBD1 (6 bases). CDR3 length: 14 residues. Germline V CDR1 and CDR2: SQVTM, ANQGSEA. V was pared by 1 base and J by 2 bases, with 12 bases between. The CDR3 coding sequence is TGCAGCGTTGAAGCCCCGGGACATCCCTACGAGCAGTACTTC. Its translation: CSVEAPGHPYEQYF.